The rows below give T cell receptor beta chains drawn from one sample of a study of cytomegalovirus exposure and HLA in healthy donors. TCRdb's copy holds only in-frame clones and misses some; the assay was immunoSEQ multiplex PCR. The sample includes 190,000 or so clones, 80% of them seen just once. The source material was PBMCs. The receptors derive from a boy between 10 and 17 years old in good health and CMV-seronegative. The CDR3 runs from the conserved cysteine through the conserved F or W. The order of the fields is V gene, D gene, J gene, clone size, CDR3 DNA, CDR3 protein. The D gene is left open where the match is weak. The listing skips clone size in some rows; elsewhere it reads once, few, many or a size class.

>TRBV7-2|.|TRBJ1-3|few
TGTGCCAGCAGCGCCTACCCTGGAAACACCATATATTTT
CASSAYPGNTIYF
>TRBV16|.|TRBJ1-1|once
TGTGCCAGCAGCCAATGGACAGCGAACACTGAAGCTTTCTTT
CASSQWTANTEAFF
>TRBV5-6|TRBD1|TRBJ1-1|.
TGTGCCAGCAGCCCAATAATGACAGGGGAAGCTTTCTTT
CASSPIMTGEAFF
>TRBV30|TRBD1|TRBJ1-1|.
TGTGCCTGGAGGGGAGGGACAGGGAACACTGAAGCTTTCTTT
CAWRGGTGNTEAFF
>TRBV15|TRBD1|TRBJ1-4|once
TGTGCCACCAGCAGGGACAGGGGAGGTAGTGAAAAACTGTTTTTT
CATSRDRGGSEKLFF
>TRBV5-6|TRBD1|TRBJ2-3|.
TGTGCCAGCAGTTATCCGGGACAGGAGGGAGATACGCAGTATTTT
CASSYPGQEGDTQYF
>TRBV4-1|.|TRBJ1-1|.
TGCGCCAGCAGCCAAGACTACTTAGCCACTGAAGCTTTCTTT
CASSQDYLATEAFF
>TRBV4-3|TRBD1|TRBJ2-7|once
TGCGCCAGCAGCCAAGTTTCCGGACAGGCCTACGAGCAGTACTTC
CASSQVSGQAYEQYF
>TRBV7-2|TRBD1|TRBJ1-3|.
TGTGCCAGCAGCTTAGGAGTTACAGGGGCACTCTCTGGAAACACCATATATTTT
CASSLGVTGALSGNTIYF
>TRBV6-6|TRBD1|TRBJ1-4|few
TGTGCCAGCAGCCTACAGGGGGGACTAAATGAAAAACTGTTTTTT
CASSLQGGLNEKLFF
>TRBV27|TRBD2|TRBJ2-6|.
TGTGCCAGCAGTCCACTACTAGCGGGGGGCTCTGGGGCCAACGTCCTGACTTTC
CASSPLLAGGSGANVLTF
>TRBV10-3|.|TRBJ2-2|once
TGTGCCATCAGCTCTACCGGGGAGCTGTTTTTT
CAISSTGELFF
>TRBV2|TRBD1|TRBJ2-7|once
TGTGCCAGCAGTGAAGGACAGGGCGGACAGTACTTC
CASSEGQGGQYF
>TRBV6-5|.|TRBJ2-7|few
TGTGCCAGCAGTTACCGCGATTTACCGGGAAACGAGCAGTACTTC
CASSYRDLPGNEQYF
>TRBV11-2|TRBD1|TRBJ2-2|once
TGTGCCAGCAGTTTCAGGGGGACGAGCACCGGGGAGCTGTTTTTT
CASSFRGTSTGELFF
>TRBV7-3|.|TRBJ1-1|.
TGTGCCAGCAGCCTAAGGGGAGGGAGTACAGCTTTCTTT
CASSLRGGSTAFF
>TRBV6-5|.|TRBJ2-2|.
TGTGCCAGCAGCCCACAGGGAGCTGGCGCCGGGGAGCTGTTTTTT
CASSPQGAGAGELFF
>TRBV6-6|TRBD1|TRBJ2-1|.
TGTGCCAGCACCCCGGGACAGGGGGCGTCCAATGAGCAGTTCTTC
CASTPGQGASNEQFF
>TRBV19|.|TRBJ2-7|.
TGTGCCAGTAGTCCCTCGGGATGGGCCTACGAGCAGTACTTC
CASSPSGWAYEQYF
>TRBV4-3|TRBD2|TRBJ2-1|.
TGCGCCAGCAGCCAAGATAGGCGGGAGGAGGGCAATGAGCAGTTCTTC
CASSQDRREEGNEQFF
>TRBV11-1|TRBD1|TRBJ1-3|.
TGTGCCAGCAGCTTTTGGCCGGACAGGGCTGGAAACACCATATATTTT
CASSFWPDRAGNTIYF
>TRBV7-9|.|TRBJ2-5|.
TGTGCCAGCAGCTGGGGCCAAGCGGGTTACTTCGATTCGGAGACCCAGTACTTC
CASSWGQAGYFDSETQYF
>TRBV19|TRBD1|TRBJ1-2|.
TGTGCCAGTAGTAAAGGACAGGACGACTATGGCTACACCTTC
CASSKGQDDYGYTF
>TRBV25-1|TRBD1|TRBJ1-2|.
TGTGCCAGCAGTGAATCCGGACAGGGAGTCTATGGCTACACCTTC
CASSESGQGVYGYTF
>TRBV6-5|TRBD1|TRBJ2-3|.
TGTGCCAGCAGTCTGGACAGGGCCAGCACAGATACGCAGTATTTT
CASSLDRASTDTQYF
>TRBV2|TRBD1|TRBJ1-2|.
TGTGCCAGCAGTGAAGCCGTAGGGGGCAATGGCTACACCTTC
CASSEAVGGNGYTF
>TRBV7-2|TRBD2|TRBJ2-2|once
TGTGCCAGCAGCCCTGATCCCTCCGGGACTAAGGGGACCGGGGAGCTGTTTTTT
CASSPDPSGTKGTGELFF
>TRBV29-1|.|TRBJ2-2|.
TGCAGCGCCGGGTCGGCGAACACCGGGGAGCTGTTTTTT
CSAGSANTGELFF
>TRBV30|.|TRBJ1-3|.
TGTGCCTGGAGTGTTATCAGAGGATCCGGAAACACCATATATTTT
CAWSVIRGSGNTIYF
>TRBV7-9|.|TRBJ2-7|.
TGTGCCAGCAGCGCCACAGGGTACTACGAGCAGTACTTC
CASSATGYYEQYF
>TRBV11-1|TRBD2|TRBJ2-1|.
TGTGCCAGCAGCCATAGGGGGGCGGGAGGGCGGGGCTACAATGAGCAGTTCTTC
CASSHRGAGGRGYNEQFF
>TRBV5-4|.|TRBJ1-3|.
TGTGCCAGCGCGACAGGCCTCTCTGGAAACACCATATATTTT
CASATGLSGNTIYF
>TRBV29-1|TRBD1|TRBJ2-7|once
TGCAGCGTCTCAAAGACAGGGTTCTACGAGCAGTACTTC
CSVSKTGFYEQYF
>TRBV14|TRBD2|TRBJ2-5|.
TGTGCCAGCAGCCAAGTCAGCGGGCCATGGGGAGGGGAGACCCAGTACTTC
CASSQVSGPWGGETQYF
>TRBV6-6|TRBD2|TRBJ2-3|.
TGTGCCAGCACCCTAGCGGGAGGCAGCACAGATACGCAGTATTTT
CASTLAGGSTDTQYF
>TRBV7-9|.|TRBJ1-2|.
TGTGCCAGCAGCTCAGGACAGTTGGATGGCTACACCTTC
CASSSGQLDGYTF
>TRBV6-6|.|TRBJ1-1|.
TGTGCCAGCACCAGGGGCCTGGGGGACACTGAAGCTTTCTTT
CASTRGLGDTEAFF
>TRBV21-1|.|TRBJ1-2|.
TGTGCCAGCAGCCAAGGGGACGTGGCGGACAGGGTCGGGCCGGGAAGGGGCTACACCTTC
CASSQGDVADRVGPGRGYTF
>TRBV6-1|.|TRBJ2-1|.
TGTGCCAGCAGTCCTATCCCCCACCTGGACAATGAGCAGTTCTTC
CASSPIPHLDNEQFF
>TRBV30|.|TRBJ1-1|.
TGTGCCTGGAGTCTTCGGGAGGTTGAAGCTTTCTTT
CAWSLREVEAFF
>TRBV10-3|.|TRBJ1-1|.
TGTGCCATCAGGTCAAACACTGAAGCTTTCTTT
CAIRSNTEAFF
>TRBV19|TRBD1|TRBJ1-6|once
TGTGCCAGTAGTATCCCACCAGGACAGGGGAATTCACCCCTCCACTTT
CASSIPPGQGNSPLHF
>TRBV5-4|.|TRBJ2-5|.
TGTGCCAGCACATCTGGGGCGGGGCCGGAGACCCAGTACTTC
CASTSGAGPETQYF
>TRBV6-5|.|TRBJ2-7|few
TGTGCCAGCAGTTACGACAGCAGCTCCTACGAGCAGTACTTC
CASSYDSSSYEQYF
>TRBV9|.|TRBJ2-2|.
TGTGCCAGCAGCCCCGCGGGGCGCACCGGGGAGCTGTTTTTT
CASSPAGRTGELFF
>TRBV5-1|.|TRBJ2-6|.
TGCGCCAGCACCTCGTGGGAGTCTGGGGCCAACGTCCTGACTTTC
CASTSWESGANVLTF
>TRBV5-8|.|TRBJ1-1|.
TGTGCCAGCAGGAGAGGTCGGGGGGGGACTGAAGCTTTCTTT
CASRRGRGGTEAFF
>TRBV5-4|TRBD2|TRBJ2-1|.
TGTGCCATCCGCCCAGCGGGGGGATCTTACAATGAGCAGTTCTTC
CAIRPAGGSYNEQFF
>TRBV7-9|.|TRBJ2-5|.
TGTGCCAGCAGCCCCGTGGAGACCCAGTACTTC
CASSPVETQYF
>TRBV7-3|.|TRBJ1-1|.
TGTGCCAGCAGCTTTGGGGCTCGGGGGGTCGCTGAAGCTTTCTTT
CASSFGARGVAEAFF
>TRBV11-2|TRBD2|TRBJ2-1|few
TGTGCCAGCAGCTTAGATCCACTAGCGGGATACAATGAGCAGTTCTTC
CASSLDPLAGYNEQFF
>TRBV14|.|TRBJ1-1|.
TGTGCCAGCAGCCAAGATGACAGGTCCCCTTTCAAGAACACTGAAGCTTTCTTT
CASSQDDRSPFKNTEAFF
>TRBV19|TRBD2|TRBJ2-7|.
TGTGCCAGTAGCGGGGGGTTCTACGAGCAGTACTTC
CASSGGFYEQYF
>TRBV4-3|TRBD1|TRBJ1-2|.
TGCGCCAGCAGCCACGGGGGACCACAGGGGGCTCATGGCTACACCTTC
CASSHGGPQGAHGYTF
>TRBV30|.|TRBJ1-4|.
TGTGCCTGGAGAGGCCAGGAGATTCGGGGACTGTTTTTT
CAWRGQEIRGLFF